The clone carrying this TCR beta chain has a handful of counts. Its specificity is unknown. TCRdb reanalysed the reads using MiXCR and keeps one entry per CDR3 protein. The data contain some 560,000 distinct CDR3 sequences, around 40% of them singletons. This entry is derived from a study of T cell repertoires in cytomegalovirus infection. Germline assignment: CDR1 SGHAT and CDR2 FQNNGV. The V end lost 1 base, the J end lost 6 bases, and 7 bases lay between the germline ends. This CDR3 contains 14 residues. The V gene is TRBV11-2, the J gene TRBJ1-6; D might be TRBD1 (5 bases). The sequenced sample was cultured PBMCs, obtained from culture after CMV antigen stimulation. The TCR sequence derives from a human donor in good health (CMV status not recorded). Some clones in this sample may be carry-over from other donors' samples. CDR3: CASSLVGANSPLHF. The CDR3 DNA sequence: TGTGCCAGCAGCTTAGTAGGGGCTAATTCACCCCTCCACTTT.